The rows below give T cell receptor beta chains drawn from one sample of a study of T cells after posttransplantation cyclophosphamide. Produced via immunoSEQ multiplex PCR; TCRdb's table is partial and in-frame only. The repertoire consists of about 36,000 clones, with roughly 78% occurring once and the leading ten covering 7.5% to 10%. This material consisted of CD4+ T cells sorted from blood, taken roughly 1,900 days after a stem cell transplant with posttransplant cyclophosphamide. The receptors were sampled from a female patient aged 40-49 years who received an allogeneic stem cell transplant from a related donor, was CMV-positive, and had no GVHD. Some T cells could come from the graft donor. CDR3s include the opening cysteine and the closing phenylalanine or tryptophan. Fields, in order: clone size, V gene, J gene, D gene, CDR3 protein, CDR3 DNA. The D gene is left open where the match is weak. Clone size is stated in some rows and not others, as once, few, many or a class when expanded.

>NA|TRBV28|TRBJ1-1|NA
CASSSSFGGGSTEAFF
TGTGCCAGCAGCTCATCGTTCGGGGGGGGATCTACTGAAGCTTTCTTT
>NA|TRBV25-1|TRBJ2-2|NA
CASSGIRLEPGTGELFF
TGTGCCAGCAGTGGTATTAGACTGGAACCTGGCACCGGGGAGCTGTTTTTT
>once|TRBV7-2|TRBJ1-2|NA
CASSLRTYNYGYTF
TGTGCCAGCAGCTTAAGGACATATAACTATGGCTACACCTTC
>few|TRBV7-2|TRBJ1-2|TRBD1
CASSFLRMDRASGYTF
TGTGCCAGCAGCTTCCTACGAATGGACAGGGCCAGTGGCTACACCTTC
>NA|TRBV4-3|TRBJ1-1|NA
CASSQRGEAFF
TGCGCCAGCAGCCAAAGGGGTGAAGCTTTCTTT
>NA|TRBV5-1|TRBJ1-3|TRBD1
CASSLSPTGTGNTIYF
TGCGCCAGCAGCTTGTCCCCGACAGGGACTGGAAACACCATATATTTT
>NA|TRBV27|TRBJ2-1|NA
CASHERGEQFF
TGTGCCAGTCACGAACGGGGTGAGCAGTTCTTC
>NA|TRBV10-3|TRBJ1-6|NA
CAISRTTGNSPLHF
TGTGCCATCAGTAGAACAACAGGGAATTCACCCCTCCACTTT
>NA|TRBV5-5|TRBJ2-6|NA
CASSLLIGRLGANVLTF
TGTGCCAGCAGCCTACTTATTGGGAGGCTGGGGGCCAACGTCCTGACTTTC
>NA|TRBV27|TRBJ2-5|NA
CASSPLVREATQYF
TGTGCCAGCAGTCCATTGGTCAGGGAAGCGACCCAGTACTTC
>NA|TRBV19|TRBJ1-5|NA
CASSLWNQPQHF
TGTGCCAGTAGTCTATGGAATCAGCCCCAGCATTTT
>once|TRBV15|TRBJ1-2|NA
CATSRGSQAAHGYTF
TGTGCCACCAGCAGAGGGTCGCAGGCTGCTCATGGCTACACCTTC
>few|TRBV19|TRBJ1-6|NA
CASSMRTWYSPLHF
TGTGCCAGTAGTATGCGGACTTGGTATTCACCCCTCCACTTT
>NA|TRBV5-1|TRBJ2-1|TRBD2
CASSLVASGGANEQFF
TGCGCCAGCAGCTTGGTGGCTAGCGGGGGGGCCAATGAGCAGTTCTTC
>once|TRBV9|TRBJ1-1|TRBD1
CASSPRTGANIEAFF
TGTGCCAGCAGCCCACGGACAGGGGCGAACATTGAAGCTTTCTTT
>NA|TRBV18|TRBJ1-5|TRBD1
CASSQISRGFSQPQHF
TGTGCCAGCTCACAAATCTCCAGGGGGTTCAGTCAGCCCCAGCATTTT
>NA|TRBV21-1|TRBJ1-1|NA
CASSSERTAGTEAFF
TGTGCCAGCAGCAGCGAGAGGACAGCGGGAACTGAAGCTTTCTTT
>NA|TRBV5-5|TRBJ2-7|NA
CASSPFYEQYF
TGTGCCAGCAGCCCCTTCTACGAGCAGTACTTC
>NA|TRBV28|TRBJ1-4|NA
CASSFQGSTNEKLFF
TGTGCCAGCAGTTTCCAGGGTTCCACTAATGAAAAACTGTTTTTT
>NA|TRBV2|TRBJ1-2|NA
CARELWEDFRNYGYTF
TGTGCCAGGGAACTATGGGAGGATTTCCGGAACTATGGCTACACCTTC
>few|TRBV6-5|TRBJ1-1|NA
CASSSTVNTEAFF
TGTGCCAGCAGTTCGACAGTGAACACTGAAGCTTTCTTT
>NA|TRBV6-6|TRBJ1-1|TRBD1
CASSYTGGRTEAFF
TGTGCCAGCAGTTATACAGGGGGTCGTACTGAAGCTTTCTTT
>NA|TRBV9|TRBJ2-3|NA
CASSVGGADTQYF
TGTGCCAGCAGCGTAGGGGGCGCAGATACGCAGTATTTT
>NA|TRBV19|TRBJ2-5|TRBD2
CASSLQAGGQQETQYF
TGTGCCAGTAGTCTTCAAGCGGGGGGGCAACAAGAGACCCAGTACTTC
>NA|TRBV28|TRBJ2-7|TRBD1
CASSLLLGQGAVGQYF
TGTGCCAGCAGTTTACTCCTCGGACAGGGGGCGGTTGGACAGTACTTC
>few|TRBV7-9|TRBJ2-1|TRBD1
CASSFPFEGGGEQFF
TGTGCCAGCAGCTTCCCTTTTGAAGGGGGCGGTGAGCAGTTCTTC
>NA|TRBV4-1|TRBJ1-1|TRBD1
CASSRGTAQNTEAFF
TGCGCCAGCAGCCGCGGGACAGCCCAGAACACTGAAGCTTTCTTT
>few|TRBV7-2|TRBJ1-5|NA
CASSLERGNQPQHF
TGTGCCAGCAGCTTAGAACGGGGCAATCAGCCCCAGCATTTT
>NA|TRBV19|TRBJ1-3|NA
CASTNLEGHRRSGNTIYF
TGTGCCAGTACCAATTTAGAGGGACACCGACGCTCTGGAAACACCATATATTTT